Listed below are T cell receptor beta chains from one sample, sequenced in a study of human T cells and chemical hapten exposure. TCRdb re-called the 5' RACE reads with MiXCR, one entry per CDR3 protein. Among about 120,000 distinct CDR3 sequences, roughly a fifth were seen once, and the ten largest hold around 2.8%. The receptors shown here come from a human donor in good health. Both conserved end residues are part of each CDR3. Fields, in order: clone size, D gene, J gene, V gene, CDR3 protein, CDR3 DNA. D genes are given only for firm matches. Not all rows give a size; the values are once, few, many and, for expanded clones, a class.

clone_size: many; d_call: NA; j_call: TRBJ2-3; v_call: TRBV5-6; cdr3_aa: CASSSTQPADTQYF; cdr3_nt: TGTGCCAGCAGCTCGACCCAGCCCGCAGATACGCAGTATTTT
clone_size: NA; d_call: TRBD1; j_call: TRBJ1-2; v_call: TRBV5-1; cdr3_aa: CASSAGGPTSDGYTF; cdr3_nt: TGCGCCAGCAGCGCAGGGGGCCCCACGAGCGATGGCTACACCTTC
clone_size: NA; d_call: NA; j_call: TRBJ1-1; v_call: TRBV9; cdr3_aa: CASSETQGMNTEAFF; cdr3_nt: TGTGCCAGCAGCGAAACACAGGGAATGAACACTGAAGCTTTCTTT
clone_size: few; d_call: NA; j_call: TRBJ1-3; v_call: TRBV14; cdr3_aa: CASSQGAGNTIYF; cdr3_nt: TGTGCCAGCAGCCAGGGAGCTGGAAACACCATATATTTT
clone_size: few; d_call: TRBD2; j_call: TRBJ2-1; v_call: TRBV7-8; cdr3_aa: CASSQGRKSGRGQFF; cdr3_nt: TGTGCCAGCAGCCAGGGGCGTAAAAGCGGGAGAGGTCAGTTCTTC
clone_size: few; d_call: TRBD2; j_call: TRBJ2-1; v_call: TRBV5-6; cdr3_aa: CASSFTGRAGEQFF; cdr3_nt: TGTGCCAGCAGCTTTACCGGGAGGGCGGGTGAGCAGTTCTTC
clone_size: many; d_call: NA; j_call: TRBJ2-7; v_call: TRBV5-1; cdr3_aa: CASSDSYEQYF; cdr3_nt: TGCGCCAGCAGCGATTCCTACGAGCAGTACTTC
clone_size: NA; d_call: TRBD2; j_call: TRBJ2-3; v_call: TRBV11-2; cdr3_aa: CASSLGLLSGRATDTQYF; cdr3_nt: TGTGCCAGCAGCTTAGGCCTACTTAGCGGGAGGGCCACAGATACGCAGTATTTT
clone_size: few; d_call: NA; j_call: TRBJ2-3; v_call: TRBV7-8; cdr3_aa: CASSLKWGLRSTSTDTQYF; cdr3_nt: TGTGCCAGCAGCTTAAAGTGGGGGCTGAGGAGTACTAGCACAGATACGCAGTATTTT
clone_size: few; d_call: TRBD1; j_call: TRBJ1-5; v_call: TRBV3-1; cdr3_aa: CASSPWDRVGQPQHF; cdr3_nt: TGTGCCAGCAGCCCCTGGGACAGGGTTGGCCAGCCCCAGCATTTT
clone_size: few; d_call: NA; j_call: TRBJ2-1; v_call: TRBV6-5; cdr3_aa: CASRGVSSYNEQFF; cdr3_nt: TGTGCCAGCAGGGGGGTGAGCTCCTACAATGAGCAGTTCTTC
clone_size: few; d_call: TRBD2; j_call: TRBJ2-2; v_call: TRBV6-6; cdr3_aa: CASSHSGRGPGELFF; cdr3_nt: TGTGCCAGCAGTCACTCTGGGAGGGGACCCGGGGAGCTGTTTTTT
clone_size: NA; d_call: NA; j_call: TRBJ2-1; v_call: TRBV27; cdr3_aa: CASSLLGERNEQFF; cdr3_nt: TGTGCCAGCAGTCTTCTGGGGGAGAGAAATGAGCAGTTCTTC
clone_size: NA; d_call: TRBD1; j_call: TRBJ2-2; v_call: TRBV28; cdr3_aa: CASKVQGASGELFF; cdr3_nt: TGTGCCAGCAAAGTACAGGGGGCATCCGGGGAGCTGTTTTTT
clone_size: NA; d_call: TRBD1; j_call: TRBJ1-5; v_call: TRBV15; cdr3_aa: CATSREQGSNQPQHF; cdr3_nt: TGTGCCACCAGCAGAGAACAGGGGTCCAATCAGCCCCAGCATTTT
clone_size: few; d_call: TRBD1; j_call: TRBJ2-2; v_call: TRBV20-1; cdr3_aa: CSAIDRVGVGTGELFF; cdr3_nt: TGCAGTGCAATCGACAGGGTGGGGGTAGGCACCGGGGAGCTGTTTTTT
clone_size: NA; d_call: NA; j_call: TRBJ1-5; v_call: TRBV21-1; cdr3_aa: CASSKRGSGGRQPQHF; cdr3_nt: TGTGCCAGCAGCAAAAGGGGGTCGGGGGGGCGTCAGCCCCAGCATTTT
clone_size: NA; d_call: NA; j_call: TRBJ1-5; v_call: TRBV28; cdr3_aa: CASSWVPGVSQPQHF; cdr3_nt: TGTGCCAGCAGTTGGGTTCCAGGGGTCAGTCAGCCCCAGCATTTT
clone_size: few; d_call: NA; j_call: TRBJ2-7; v_call: TRBV27; cdr3_aa: CASSSQEGAYEQYF; cdr3_nt: TGTGCCAGCAGTTCCCAGGAAGGCGCCTACGAGCAGTACTTC
clone_size: NA; d_call: TRBD1; j_call: TRBJ1-2; v_call: TRBV18; cdr3_aa: CASSPLDRAGYTF; cdr3_nt: TGTGCCAGCTCACCGCTAGACAGGGCTGGCTACACCTTC
clone_size: few; d_call: NA; j_call: TRBJ2-7; v_call: TRBV28; cdr3_aa: CATRWGYSYEQYF; cdr3_nt: TGTGCCACCCGATGGGGCTACTCCTACGAGCAGTACTTC
clone_size: few; d_call: NA; j_call: TRBJ2-5; v_call: TRBV20-1; cdr3_aa: CSASGSVETQYF; cdr3_nt: TGCAGTGCTAGTGGTTCAGTAGAGACCCAGTACTTC
clone_size: NA; d_call: TRBD2; j_call: TRBJ2-3; v_call: TRBV7-2; cdr3_aa: CASSSLTSERGEDTQYF; cdr3_nt: TGTGCCAGCAGCTCGCTCACTAGCGAGAGAGGGGAAGATACGCAGTATTTT
clone_size: few; d_call: NA; j_call: TRBJ1-4; v_call: TRBV2; cdr3_aa: CASTGGEKLFF; cdr3_nt: TGTGCCAGCACGGGAGGGGAAAAACTGTTTTTT
clone_size: NA; d_call: NA; j_call: TRBJ2-7; v_call: TRBV28; cdr3_aa: CASSLVNEQYF; cdr3_nt: TGTGCCAGCAGTTTGGTGAACGAGCAGTACTTC
clone_size: few; d_call: TRBD2; j_call: TRBJ2-5; v_call: TRBV4-1; cdr3_aa: CASSPRAGGGETQYF; cdr3_nt: TGCGCCAGCAGCCCCAGAGCGGGAGGAGGAGAGACCCAGTACTTC
clone_size: few; d_call: NA; j_call: TRBJ2-3; v_call: TRBV9; cdr3_aa: CASSVEIDTQYF; cdr3_nt: TGTGCCAGCAGCGTCGAGATAGATACGCAGTATTTT
clone_size: few; d_call: NA; j_call: TRBJ1-3; v_call: TRBV10-3; cdr3_aa: CAISDSGDGNTIYF; cdr3_nt: TGTGCCATCAGTGATTCGGGGGACGGAAACACCATATATTTT
clone_size: few; d_call: NA; j_call: TRBJ2-1; v_call: TRBV7-8; cdr3_aa: CASSKKTSILYNEQFF; cdr3_nt: TGTGCCAGCAGCAAGAAGACGTCAATATTATACAATGAGCAGTTCTTC
clone_size: NA; d_call: NA; j_call: TRBJ1-5; v_call: TRBV27; cdr3_aa: CASSNSYSNQPQHF; cdr3_nt: TGTGCCAGCAGCAACAGTTATAGCAATCAGCCCCAGCATTTT
clone_size: few; d_call: NA; j_call: TRBJ1-1; v_call: TRBV20-1; cdr3_aa: CSASRAVNTEAFF; cdr3_nt: TGCAGTGCTAGTCGGGCAGTGAACACTGAAGCTTTCTTT
clone_size: NA; d_call: TRBD1; j_call: TRBJ2-6; v_call: TRBV28; cdr3_aa: CASSLGTGNRGANVLTF; cdr3_nt: TGTGCCAGCAGTTTGGGGACAGGGAACCGTGGGGCCAACGTCCTGACTTTC